The 4 T cell receptor beta chains below were found in one sample sequenced in a study of blood T cells in healthy people across ages. The use of a sample-barcoded 5' primer and a J-beta primer mix characterized a second PCR of about 7 to 12 cycles. One entry per CDR3 protein results from TCRdb running MiXCR on the 5' RACE reads. Of over 750,000 distinct CDR3 sequences listed, around 25% are singletons. These data also featured in a second study, about T cells of mothers and their children.

Sequences were obtained from blood. These receptors were collected from a boy aged 5-17 years in good health.

V is TRBV5-1 and J is TRBJ2-7; no clear D. The CDR3 covers 15 residues. Germline CDR1 is SGHRS and CDR2 is YFSETQ. With 2 bases removed from V and 2 bases from J, the gap between germline ends came to 14 bases. The chain's CDR3 is CASSLLWGSPYEQYF. The CDR3 DNA reads TGCGCCAGCAGCTTACTATGGGGAAGCCCCTACGAGCAGTACTTC.

This clonotype was seen once. The chain has TRBV9 and TRBJ2-2; D not certain. V lost 1 base to trimming and J lost 3 bases, with 10 bases between them. This CDR3 has 15 amino acids. Germline V gives CDR1 SGDLS, CDR2 YYNGEE. The CDR3: CASSVHLDYTGELFF. CDR3 bases: TGTGCCAGCAGCGTACATCTCGATTACACCGGGGAGCTGTTTTTT. The full variable domain, in which reference TRBV9 and TRBJ2-2 provide the parts outside the CDR3, is DSGVTQTPKHLITATGQRVTLRCSPRSGDLSVYWYQQSLDQGLQFLIQYYNGEERAKGNILERFSAQQFPDLHSELNLSSLELGDSALYFCASSVHLDYTGELFFGEGSRLTVL.

The chain is built from TRBV7-2 and TRBJ2-5; no reliable D call. The germline gives CDR1 SGHTA, CDR2 FQGNSA. V dropped 1 base and J dropped 9 bases, with 12 bases sitting between them. This CDR3 has 13 residues. The CDR3 is CASSLGLIGPQYF. CDR3 sequence (DNA): TGTGCCAGCAGCTTAGGACTTATCGGGCCCCAGTACTTC.

The J gene is TRBJ2-3, the V gene TRBV7-2, with 10 bases fitting TRBD2. Losses at the gene ends were 1 base for V and 5 bases for J; bases not matched to a gene: 9. The CDR3 consists of 17 residues. The germline gives CDR1 SGHTA, CDR2 FQGNSA. The CDR3 DNA reads TGTGCCAGCAGCTTAGTTGGGGCTAGCGGGAGACAAGATACGCAGTATTTT. It is translated as CASSLVGASGRQDTQYF.